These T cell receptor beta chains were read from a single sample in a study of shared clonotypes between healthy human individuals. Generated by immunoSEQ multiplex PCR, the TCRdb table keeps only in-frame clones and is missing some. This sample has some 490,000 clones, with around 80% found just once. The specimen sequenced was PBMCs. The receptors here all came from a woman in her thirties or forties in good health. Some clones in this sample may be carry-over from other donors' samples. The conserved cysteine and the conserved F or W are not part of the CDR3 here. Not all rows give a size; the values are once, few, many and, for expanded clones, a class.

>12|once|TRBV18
ASSPRTGGNTIY
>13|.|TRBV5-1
ASSSHFSGANVLT
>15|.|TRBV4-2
ASSQDVREVITDTQY
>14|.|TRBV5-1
ASSLDLAGGTDTQY
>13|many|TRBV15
ATSSFYSANYGYT
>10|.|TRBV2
AGAWATYEQY
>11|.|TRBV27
ASSSTGDYEQY
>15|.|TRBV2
ASSGGAGGASTDTQY
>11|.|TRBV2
ASRRTAPYEQY
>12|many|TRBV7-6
ASSSAGPADTIY
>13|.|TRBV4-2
ASSQAGDSNQPQH
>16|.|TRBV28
ASSSPQDRGRDNYGYT
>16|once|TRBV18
ASSLFSGGIPPTDTQY
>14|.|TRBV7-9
ASSLLTSGGTVEQF
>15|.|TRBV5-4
ASSLVVAGGSADTQY
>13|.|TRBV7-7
ASSQDYPGTGELF
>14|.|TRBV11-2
ASSFLTSGSTGELF
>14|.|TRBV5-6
ASSLVTGEGKNIQY
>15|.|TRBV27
ASRRMGLAGARETQY
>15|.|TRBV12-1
ASSPPPTGSERVEQY
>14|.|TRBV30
AWSTFPSTSNEKLF
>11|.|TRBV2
ASSEWVRETQY
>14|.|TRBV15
ATSRDLGASLDTQY
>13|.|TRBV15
ATSRDSGTIGGYT
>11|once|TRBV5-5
ASSTQGNQPQH